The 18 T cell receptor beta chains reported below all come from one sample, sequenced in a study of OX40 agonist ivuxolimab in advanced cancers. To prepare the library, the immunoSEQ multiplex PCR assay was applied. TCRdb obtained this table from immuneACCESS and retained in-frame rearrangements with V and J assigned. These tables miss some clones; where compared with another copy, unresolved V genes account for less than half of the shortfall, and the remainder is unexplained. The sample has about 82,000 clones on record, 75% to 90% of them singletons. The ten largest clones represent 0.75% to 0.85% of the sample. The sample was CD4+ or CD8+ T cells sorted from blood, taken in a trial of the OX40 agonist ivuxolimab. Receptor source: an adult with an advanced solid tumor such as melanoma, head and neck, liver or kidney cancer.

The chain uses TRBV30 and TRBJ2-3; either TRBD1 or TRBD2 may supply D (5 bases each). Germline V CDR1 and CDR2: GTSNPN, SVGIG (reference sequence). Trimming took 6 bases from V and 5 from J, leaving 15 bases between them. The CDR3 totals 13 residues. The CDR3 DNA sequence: TGTGCCTGTGGCCCTGGGGGAAGAGATACGCAGTATTTT. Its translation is CACGPGGRDTQYF.

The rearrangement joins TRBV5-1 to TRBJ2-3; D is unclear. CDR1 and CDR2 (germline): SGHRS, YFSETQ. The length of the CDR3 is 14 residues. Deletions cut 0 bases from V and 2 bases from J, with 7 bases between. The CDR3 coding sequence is TGCGCCAGCAGCTTGGCGGCTCCCACAGATACGCAGTATTTT. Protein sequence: CASSLAAPTDTQYF.

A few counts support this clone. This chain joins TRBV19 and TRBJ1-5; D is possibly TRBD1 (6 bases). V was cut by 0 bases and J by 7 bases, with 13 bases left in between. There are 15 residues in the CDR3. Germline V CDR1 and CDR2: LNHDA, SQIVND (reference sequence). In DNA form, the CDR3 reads TGTGCCAGTAGTATAGAGAGGGGGAGAGAACAGCCCCAGCATTTT. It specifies CASSIERGREQPQHF.

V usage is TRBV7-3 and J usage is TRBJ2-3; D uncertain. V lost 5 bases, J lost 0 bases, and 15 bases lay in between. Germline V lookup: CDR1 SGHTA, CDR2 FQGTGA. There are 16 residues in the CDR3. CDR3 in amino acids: CASSPMRTGSTDTQYF. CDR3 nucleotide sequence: TGTGCCAGCAGCCCCATGAGAACGGGCAGCACAGATACGCAGTATTTT. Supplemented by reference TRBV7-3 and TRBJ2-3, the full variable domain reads GAGVSQTPSNKVTEKGKYVELRCDPISGHTALYWYRQSLGQGPEFLIYFQGTGAADDSGLPNDRFFAVRPEGSVSTLKIQRTERGDSAVYLCASSPMRTGSTDTQYFGPGTRLTVL.

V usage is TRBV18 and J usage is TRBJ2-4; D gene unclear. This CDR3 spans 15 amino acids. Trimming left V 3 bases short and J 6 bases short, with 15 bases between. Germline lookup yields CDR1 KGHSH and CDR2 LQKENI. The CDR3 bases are TGTGCCAGCTCACCGGGTCAAACGCCACCAAACATTCAGTACTTC. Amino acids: CASSPGQTPPNIQYF.

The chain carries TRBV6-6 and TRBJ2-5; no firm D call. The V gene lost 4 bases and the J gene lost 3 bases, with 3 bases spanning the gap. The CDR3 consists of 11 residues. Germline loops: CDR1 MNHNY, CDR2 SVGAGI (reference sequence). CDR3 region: CASSLEETQYF. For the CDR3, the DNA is TGTGCCAGCAGTTTGGAAGAGACCCAGTACTTC.

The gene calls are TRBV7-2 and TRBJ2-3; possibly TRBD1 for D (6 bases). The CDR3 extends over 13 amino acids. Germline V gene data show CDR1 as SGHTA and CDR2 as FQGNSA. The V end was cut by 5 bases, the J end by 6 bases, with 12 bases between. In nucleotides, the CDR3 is TGTGCCAGCAGCAGATGGACAGAGGATACGCAGTATTTT. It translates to CASSRWTEDTQYF.

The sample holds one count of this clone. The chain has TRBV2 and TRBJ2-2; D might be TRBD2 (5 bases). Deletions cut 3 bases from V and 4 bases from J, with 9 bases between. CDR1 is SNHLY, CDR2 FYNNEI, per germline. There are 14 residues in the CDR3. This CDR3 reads CASSDRRFTGELFF. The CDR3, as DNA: TGTGCCAGCAGTGACAGGAGGTTCACCGGGGAGCTGTTTTTT. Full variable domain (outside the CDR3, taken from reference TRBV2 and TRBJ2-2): EPEVTQTPSHQVTQMGQEVILRCVPISNHLYFYWYRQILGQKVEFLVSFYNNEISEKSEIFDDQFSVERPDGSNFTLKIRSTKLEDSAMYFCASSDRRFTGELFFGEGSRLTVL.

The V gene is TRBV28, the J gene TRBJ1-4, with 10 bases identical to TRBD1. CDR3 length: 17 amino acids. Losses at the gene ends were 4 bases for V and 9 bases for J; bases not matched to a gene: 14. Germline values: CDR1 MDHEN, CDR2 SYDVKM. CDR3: CASSSRDIGQGGKKLFF. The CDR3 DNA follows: TGTGCCAGCAGTTCAAGGGATATTGGACAGGGGGGAAAAAAACTGTTTTTT. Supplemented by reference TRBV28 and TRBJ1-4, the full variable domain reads DVKVTQSSRYLVKRTGEKVFLECVQDMDHENMFWYRQDPGLGLRLIYFSYDVKMKEKGDIPEGYSVSREKKERFSLILESASTNQTSMYLCASSSRDIGQGGKKLFFGSGTQLSVL.

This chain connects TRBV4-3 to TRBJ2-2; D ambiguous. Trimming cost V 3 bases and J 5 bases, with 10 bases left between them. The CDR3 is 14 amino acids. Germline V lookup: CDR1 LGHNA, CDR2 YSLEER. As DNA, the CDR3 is TGCGCCAGCAGCCACGGACCTGGGACCGGGGAGCTGTTTTTT. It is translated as CASSHGPGTGELFF.

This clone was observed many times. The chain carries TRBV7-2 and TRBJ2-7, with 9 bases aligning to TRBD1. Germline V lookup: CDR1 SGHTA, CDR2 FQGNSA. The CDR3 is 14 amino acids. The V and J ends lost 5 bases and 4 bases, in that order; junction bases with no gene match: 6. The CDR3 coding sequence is TGTGCCAGCAGCGTCGGGACAGGGATATACGAGCAGTACTTC. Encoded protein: CASSVGTGIYEQYF.

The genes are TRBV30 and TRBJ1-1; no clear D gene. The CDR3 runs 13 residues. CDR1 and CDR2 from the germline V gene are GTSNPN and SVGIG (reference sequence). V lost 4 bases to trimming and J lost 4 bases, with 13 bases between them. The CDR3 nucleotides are TGTGCCTGGAAACGTAGTTTGCGCACTGAAGCTTTCTTT. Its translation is CAWKRSLRTEAFF.

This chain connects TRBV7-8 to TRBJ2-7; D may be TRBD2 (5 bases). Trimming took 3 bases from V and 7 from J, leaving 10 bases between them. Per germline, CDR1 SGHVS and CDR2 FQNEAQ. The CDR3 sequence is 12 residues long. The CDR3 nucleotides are TGTGCCAGCAGCTTCCGGGGAAGTGAGCAGTACTTC. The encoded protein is CASSFRGSEQYF.

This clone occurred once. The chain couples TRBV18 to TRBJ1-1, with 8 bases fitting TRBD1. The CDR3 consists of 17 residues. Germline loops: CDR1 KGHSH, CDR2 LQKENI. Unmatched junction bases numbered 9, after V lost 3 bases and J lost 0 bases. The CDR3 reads CASSPRGRFRMNTEAFF. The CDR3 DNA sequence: TGTGCCAGCTCACCCAGGGGGCGCTTTCGTATGAACACTGAAGCTTTCTTT.

The CDR3 loop reads CASSLKLAGGRDGELFF. As DNA, the CDR3 is TGTGCCAGCAGCTTGAAGCTAGCGGGGGGGCGCGACGGGGAGCTGTTTTTT. J is TRBJ2-2 and V is TRBV5-6; 12 bases are shared with TRBD2. The J segment lost 7 bases and the V segment lost 1 base, leaving 8 bases of the junction unmatched. The CDR3 spans 17 residues. The V gene's germline CDR1 is SGHDT and CDR2 YYEEEE.

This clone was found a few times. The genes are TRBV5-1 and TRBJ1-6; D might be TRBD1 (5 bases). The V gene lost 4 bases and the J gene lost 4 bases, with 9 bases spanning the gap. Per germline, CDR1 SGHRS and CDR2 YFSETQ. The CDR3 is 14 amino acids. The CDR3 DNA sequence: TGCGCCAGCAGCACCCAGGGATATAATTCACCCCTCCACTTT. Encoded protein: CASSTQGYNSPLHF.

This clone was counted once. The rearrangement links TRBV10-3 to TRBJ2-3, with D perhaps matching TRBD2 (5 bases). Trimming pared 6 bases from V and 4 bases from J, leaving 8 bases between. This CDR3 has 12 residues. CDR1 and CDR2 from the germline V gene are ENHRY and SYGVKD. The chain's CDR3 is CAIRERADTQYF. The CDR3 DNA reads TGTGCCATCAGGGAGAGGGCAGATACGCAGTATTTT.

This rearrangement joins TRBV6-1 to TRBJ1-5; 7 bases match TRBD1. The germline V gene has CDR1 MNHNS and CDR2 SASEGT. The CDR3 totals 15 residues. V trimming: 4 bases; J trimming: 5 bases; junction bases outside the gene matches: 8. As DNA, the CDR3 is TGTGCCAGCAGTGCTGACAGGGCGGGCTATCAGCCCCAGCATTTT. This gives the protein CASSADRAGYQPQHF.